Presented here are 8 T cell receptor beta chains from one specimen sequenced in a study of human T cells and chemical hapten exposure. Indicated time point: patch test 1, 2 weeks after DPC sensitization. Noted treatment: therapeutic diphenylcyclopropenone sensitization with weekly scalp DPC. TCRdb redid the calling of the RACE reads with MiXCR, one entry per CDR3 protein. The data contain more than 70,000 distinct CDR3 sequences, about 12% of them singletons. This material consisted of whole blood, taken in connection with sensitization to the hapten diphenylcyclopropenone (DPC). These receptors all come from a woman in her fifties or sixties with alopecia areata. Some clones in this sample may be carry-over from other donors' samples.

In this sample, this clonotype turned up many times. The CDR3 loop is CASSETGERQPQHF. In DNA, the CDR3 is TGTGCCAGCTCAGAAACAGGGGAGCGCCAGCCCCAGCATTTT. The V and J genes are TRBV18 and TRBJ1-5, with TRBD1 identical over 7 bases. The CDR3 covers 14 residues. The germline V gene has CDR1 KGHSH and CDR2 LQKENI. Trimming took 5 bases from V and 7 from J; bases not matched to a gene: 8. Full variable domain (rest looked up from reference TRBV18 and TRBJ1-5): NAGVMQNPRHLVRRRGQEARLRCSPMKGHSHVYWYRQLPEEGLKFMVYLQKENIIDESGMPKERFSAEFPKEGPSILRIQQVVRGDSAAYFCASSETGERQPQHFGDGTRLSIL.

This clonotype was seen many times. This chain connects TRBV29-1 to TRBJ2-7, with 11 positions matching TRBD2. V was pared by 5 bases and J by 3 bases, with 6 bases of the junction left unmatched. The CDR3 sequence is 14 residues long. Germline lookup yields CDR1 SQVTM and CDR2 ANQGSEA. CDR3 sequence: CSVRLAGGLYEQYF. The DNA of the CDR3 is TGCAGCGTTCGCTTAGCGGGGGGGCTCTACGAGCAGTACTTC.

This sequence joins TRBV7-3 and TRBJ2-1; 11 bases line up with TRBD1. CDR3 length: 15 residues. V lost 4 bases and J lost 5; bases outside the gene matches: 4. The germline gives CDR1 SGHTA, CDR2 FQGTGA. The CDR3 DNA is TGTGCCAGCAGCTCCGGACAGGGGGCAGACAATGAGCAGTTCTTC. Its protein is CASSSGQGADNEQFF.

The V call is TRBV20-1, the J call TRBJ1-5; 9 bases match TRBD1. This CDR3 is 15 amino acids long. Germline values: CDR1 DFQATT, CDR2 SNEGSKA (reference sequence). The V gene end was trimmed by 5 bases and the J gene end by 1 base; junction bases not matched to a gene: 6. Here the CDR3 reads CSAAGTGISNQPQHF. The CDR3 DNA is TGCAGTGCTGCGGGGACAGGGATAAGCAATCAGCCCCAGCATTTT.

This clonotype was counted many times. The chain employs TRBV7-8 and TRBJ1-3; 7 bases agree with TRBD1. Germline V gene data show CDR1 as SGHVS and CDR2 as FQNEAQ. V trimming: 2 bases; J trimming: 0 bases; junction bases outside the gene matches: 10. The CDR3 has 18 residues. CDR3 in amino acids: CASSLFPTGSSSGNTIYF. The CDR3 DNA reads TGTGCCAGCAGCTTATTCCCGACAGGGTCCAGCTCTGGAAACACCATATATTTT.

The chain combines TRBV29-1 with TRBJ2-7, with D perhaps being TRBD1 or TRBD2 (6 bases each). V lost 4 bases and J lost 0, with 13 bases in between. Germline V lookup: CDR1 SQVTM, CDR2 ANQGSEA. The CDR3 extends over 14 amino acids. The CDR3 protein is CSVVPGAPSYEQYF. DNA for the CDR3: TGCAGCGTTGTTCCGGGGGCGCCCTCCTACGAGCAGTACTTC.

The chain has TRBV29-1 and TRBJ2-1; TRBD2 matches 11 bases. Per germline, CDR1 SQVTM and CDR2 ANQGSEA. This CDR3 spans 15 amino acids. Trimming at V came to 4 bases and at J to 6 bases, leaving 8 bases not matched to a gene. CDR3 sequence (DNA): TGCAGCGTTGCCGTAACTAGCGGGGGACGCAATGAGCAGTTCTTC. As protein: CSVAVTSGGRNEQFF.

J is TRBJ1-5 and V is TRBV29-1; D uncertain. CDR3 size: 12 residues. Germline V gene sequence: CDR1 SQVTM, CDR2 ANQGSEA. Trimming took 4 bases from V and 4 from J, leaving 8 bases between them. The CDR3: CSVGGGNQPQHF. The CDR3 DNA reads as TGCAGCGTTGGTGGCGGTAATCAGCCCCAGCATTTT. Supplemented by reference TRBV29-1 and TRBJ1-5, the full variable domain reads SAVISQKPSRDICQRGTSLTIQCQVDSQVTMMFWYRQQPGQSLTLIATANQGSEATYESGFVIDKFPISRPNLTFSTLTVSNMSPEDSSIYLCSVGGGNQPQHFGDGTRLSIL.